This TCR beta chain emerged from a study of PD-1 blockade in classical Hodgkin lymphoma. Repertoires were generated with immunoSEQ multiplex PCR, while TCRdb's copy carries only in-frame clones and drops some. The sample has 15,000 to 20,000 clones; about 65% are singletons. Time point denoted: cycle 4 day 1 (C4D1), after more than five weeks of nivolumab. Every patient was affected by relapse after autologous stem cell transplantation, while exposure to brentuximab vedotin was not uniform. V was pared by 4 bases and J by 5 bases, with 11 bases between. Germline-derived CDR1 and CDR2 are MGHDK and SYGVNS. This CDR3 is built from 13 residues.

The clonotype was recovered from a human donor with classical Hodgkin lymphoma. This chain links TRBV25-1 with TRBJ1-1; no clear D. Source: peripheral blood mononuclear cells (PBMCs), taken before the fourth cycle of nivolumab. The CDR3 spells CASSGPGRTEAFF. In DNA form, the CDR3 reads TGTGCCAGCAGTGGCCCTGGGCGGACTGAAGCTTTCTTT.